Described below is a single TCR beta chain sequence and its context. The target antigen is unknown. Over several immunoSEQ plates, each subset's genomic DNA was distributed in even portions. Per sorted-subset replicate PCR, input was around 220 ng DNA, representing about 29,000 T cell genomes. Profiled with immunoSEQ multiplex PCR; TCRdb holds only in-frame clones, not every one. This sample has about 2.3 million clones; just under 95% occur once, and the top ten carry around 0.38%. This sample is drawn from a study of shared clonotypes between healthy human individuals. Subsets obtained from CD4+ cells comprised CD45RA+ naive and CD45RA-negative memory cells. This CDR3 contains 19 residues. Trimming took 3 bases from V and 3 from J; bases not matched to a gene: 14. CDR1 and CDR2 from the germline V gene are MGHRA and YSYEKL. Overall study results and limits: Clonotype sharing across donors was expected to vary with sequencing depth.

The receptor's source is a young man in good health. Some clones in this sample may be carry-over from other donors' samples. The rearrangement joins TRBV4-1 to TRBJ1-1; TRBD1 agrees at 12 bases. Sequenced sample: naive CD4+ T cells from PBMCs. The subset: CD45RA+ positively selected. CDR3 nucleotide sequence: TGCGCCAGCAGCCACCTAACGTCCCGGGACAGGGGGCTCTACACTGAAGCTTTCTTT. This gives the protein CASSHLTSRDRGLYTEAFF.